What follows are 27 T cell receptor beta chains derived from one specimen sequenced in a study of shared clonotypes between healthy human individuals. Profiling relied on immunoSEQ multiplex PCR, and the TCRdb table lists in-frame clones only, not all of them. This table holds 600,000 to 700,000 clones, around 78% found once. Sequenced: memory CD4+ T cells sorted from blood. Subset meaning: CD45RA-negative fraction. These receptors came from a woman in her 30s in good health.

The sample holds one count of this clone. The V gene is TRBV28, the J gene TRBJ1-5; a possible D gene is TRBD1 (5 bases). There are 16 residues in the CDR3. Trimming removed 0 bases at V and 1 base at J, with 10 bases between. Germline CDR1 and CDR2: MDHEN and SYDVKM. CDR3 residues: CASSLWQGGSNQPQHF. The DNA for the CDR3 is TGTGCCAGCAGTTTATGGCAGGGTGGAAGCAATCAGCCCCAGCATTTT.

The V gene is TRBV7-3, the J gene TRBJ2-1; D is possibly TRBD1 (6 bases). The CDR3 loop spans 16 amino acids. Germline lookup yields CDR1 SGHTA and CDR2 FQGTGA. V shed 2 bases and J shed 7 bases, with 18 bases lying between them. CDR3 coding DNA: TGTGCCAGCAGCTTACAACAGGGAGCTCCGAGTAATGAGCAGTTCTTC. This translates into CASSLQQGAPSNEQFF.

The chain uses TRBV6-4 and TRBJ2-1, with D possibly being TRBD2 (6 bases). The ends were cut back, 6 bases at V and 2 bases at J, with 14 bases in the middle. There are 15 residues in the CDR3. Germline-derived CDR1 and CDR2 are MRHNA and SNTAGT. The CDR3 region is CASRAPGLTYNEQFF. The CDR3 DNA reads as TGTGCCAGCAGAGCTCCGGGACTGACCTACAATGAGCAGTTCTTC.

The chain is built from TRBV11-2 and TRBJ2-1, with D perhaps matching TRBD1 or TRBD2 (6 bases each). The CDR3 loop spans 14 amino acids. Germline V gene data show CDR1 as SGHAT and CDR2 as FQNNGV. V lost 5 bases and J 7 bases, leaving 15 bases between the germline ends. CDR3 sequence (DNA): TGTGCCAGCAGCCCCCTTAGGGGGGTAAATGAGCAGTTCTTC. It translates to CASSPLRGVNEQFF.

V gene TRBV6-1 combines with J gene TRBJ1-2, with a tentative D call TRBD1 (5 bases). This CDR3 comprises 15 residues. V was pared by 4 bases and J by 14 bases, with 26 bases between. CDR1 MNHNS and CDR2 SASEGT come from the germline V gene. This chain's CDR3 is CASSGERGRGQTRTF. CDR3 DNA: TGTGCCAGCAGTGGAGAAAGGGGCCGCGGTCAGACTAGAACCTTC.

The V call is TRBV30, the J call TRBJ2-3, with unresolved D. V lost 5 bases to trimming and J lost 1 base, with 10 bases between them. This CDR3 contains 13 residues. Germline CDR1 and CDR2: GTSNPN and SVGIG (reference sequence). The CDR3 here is CAWETTGTDTQYF. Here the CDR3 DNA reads TGTGCCTGGGAAACGACCGGCACAGATACGCAGTATTTT.

CDR3 region: CASSPSSTPDTQYF. Written as DNA, the CDR3 is TGTGCCAGCAGCCCCTCTAGCACGCCAGATACGCAGTATTTT. This chain links TRBV4-2 with TRBJ2-3; a possible D gene is TRBD2 (5 bases). The CDR3 covers 14 residues. Trimming cost V 4 bases and J 4 bases, with 12 bases left between them. Germline CDR1 LGHNA, CDR2 YNFKEQ.

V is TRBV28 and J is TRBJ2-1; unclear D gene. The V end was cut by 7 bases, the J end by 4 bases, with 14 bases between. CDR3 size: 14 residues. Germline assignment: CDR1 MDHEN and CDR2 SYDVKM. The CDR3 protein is CASTDGSRYNEQFF. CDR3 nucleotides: TGTGCCAGCACTGACGGTTCCCGGTACAATGAGCAGTTCTTC.

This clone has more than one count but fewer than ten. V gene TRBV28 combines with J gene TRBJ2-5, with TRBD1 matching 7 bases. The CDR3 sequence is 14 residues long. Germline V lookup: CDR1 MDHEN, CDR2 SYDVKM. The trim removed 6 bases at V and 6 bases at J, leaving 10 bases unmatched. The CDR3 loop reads CASSLIGGAKTQYF. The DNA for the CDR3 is TGTGCCAGCAGCCTGATAGGGGGCGCGAAGACCCAGTACTTC.

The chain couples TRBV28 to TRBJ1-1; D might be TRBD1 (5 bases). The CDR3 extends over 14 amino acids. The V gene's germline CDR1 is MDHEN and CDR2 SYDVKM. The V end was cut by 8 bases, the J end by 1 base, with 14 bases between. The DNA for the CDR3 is TGTGCCAGCCTCCAGGGCCGGAGGAACACTGAAGCTTTCTTT. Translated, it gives CASLQGRRNTEAFF. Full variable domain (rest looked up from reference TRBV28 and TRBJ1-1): DVKVTQSSRYLVKRTGEKVFLECVQDMDHENMFWYRQDPGLGLRLIYFSYDVKMKEKGDIPEGYSVSREKKERFSLILESASTNQTSMYLCASLQGRRNTEAFFGQGTRLTVV.

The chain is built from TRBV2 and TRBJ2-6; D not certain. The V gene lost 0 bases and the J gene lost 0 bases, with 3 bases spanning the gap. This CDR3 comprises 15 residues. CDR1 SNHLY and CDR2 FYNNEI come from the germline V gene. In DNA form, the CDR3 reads TGTGCCAGCAGTGAAGCCGACTCTGGGGCCAACGTCCTGACTTTC. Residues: CASSEADSGANVLTF.

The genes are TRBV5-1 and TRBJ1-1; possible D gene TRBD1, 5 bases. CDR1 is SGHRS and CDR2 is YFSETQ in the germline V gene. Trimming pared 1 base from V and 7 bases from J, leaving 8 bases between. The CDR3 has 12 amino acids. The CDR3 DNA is TGCGCCAGCAGCTTGATTCAGGGTGAAGCTTTCTTT. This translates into CASSLIQGEAFF.

CDR3: CASSAWDFYNEQFF. The CDR3, as DNA: TGTGCCAGCAGCGCCTGGGACTTCTACAATGAGCAGTTCTTC. J is TRBJ2-1 and V is TRBV7-9, with D possibly matching TRBD2 (6 bases). Trimming took 5 bases from V and 3 from J, leaving 11 bases between them. The germline V gene encodes CDR1 SEHNR and CDR2 FQNEAQ (reference sequence). The CDR3 consists of 14 residues.

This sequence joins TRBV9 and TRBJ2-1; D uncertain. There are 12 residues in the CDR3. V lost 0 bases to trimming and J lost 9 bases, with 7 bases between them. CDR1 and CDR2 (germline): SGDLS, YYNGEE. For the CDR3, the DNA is TGTGCCAGCAGCGTAGGTGAGCGTGAGCAGTTCTTC. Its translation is CASSVGEREQFF.

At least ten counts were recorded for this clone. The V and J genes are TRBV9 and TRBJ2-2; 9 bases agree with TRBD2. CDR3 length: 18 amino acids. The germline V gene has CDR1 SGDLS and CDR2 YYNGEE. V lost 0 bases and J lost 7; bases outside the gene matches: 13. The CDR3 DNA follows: TGTGCCAGCAGCGTAGACATTATGCGGGAGGGCCTGCGCGGGGAGCTGTTTTTT. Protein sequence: CASSVDIMREGLRGELFF.

The CDR3 protein is CASSPGTSATLQEQYF. CDR3 DNA sequence: TGTGCCAGCAGCCCCGGGACTAGCGCGACGCTTCAAGAGCAGTACTTC. The chain recombines TRBV25-1 with TRBJ2-7; 10 bases map to TRBD2. V lost 6 bases and J lost 7; bases outside the gene matches: 15. Germline V lookup: CDR1 MGHDK, CDR2 SYGVNS. The CDR3 is 16 residues long.

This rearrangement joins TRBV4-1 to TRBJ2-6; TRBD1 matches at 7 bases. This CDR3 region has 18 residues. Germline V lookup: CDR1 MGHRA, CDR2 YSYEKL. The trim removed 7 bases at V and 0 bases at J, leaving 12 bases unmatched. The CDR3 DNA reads TGCGCCAGCACCCCGACAGGGATTGTAACCTCTGGGGCCAACGTCCTGACTTTC. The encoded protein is CASTPTGIVTSGANVLTF.

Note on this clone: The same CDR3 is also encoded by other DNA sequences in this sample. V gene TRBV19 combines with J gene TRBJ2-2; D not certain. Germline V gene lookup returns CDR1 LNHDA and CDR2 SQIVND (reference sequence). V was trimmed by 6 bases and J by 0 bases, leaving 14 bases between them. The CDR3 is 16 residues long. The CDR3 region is CASSPRGRANTGELFF. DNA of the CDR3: TGTGCCAGTAGCCCCCGTGGTAGGGCGAACACCGGGGAGCTGTTTTTT.

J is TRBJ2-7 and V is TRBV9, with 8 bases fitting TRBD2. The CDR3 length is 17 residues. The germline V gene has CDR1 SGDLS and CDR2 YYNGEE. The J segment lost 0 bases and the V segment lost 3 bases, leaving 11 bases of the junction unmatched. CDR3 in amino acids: CASSEPELAASSYEQYF. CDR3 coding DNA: TGTGCCAGCAGCGAGCCCGAACTAGCGGCAAGCTCCTACGAGCAGTACTTC. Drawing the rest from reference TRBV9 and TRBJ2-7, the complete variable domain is DSGVTQTPKHLITATGQRVTLRCSPRSGDLSVYWYQQSLDQGLQFLIQYYNGEERAKGNILERFSAQQFPDLHSELNLSSLELGDSALYFCASSEPELAASSYEQYFGPGTRLTVT.

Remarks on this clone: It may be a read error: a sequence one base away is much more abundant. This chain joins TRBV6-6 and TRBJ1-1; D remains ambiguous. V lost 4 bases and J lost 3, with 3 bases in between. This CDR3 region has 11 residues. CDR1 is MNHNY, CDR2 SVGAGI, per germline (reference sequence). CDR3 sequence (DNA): TGTGCCAGCAGTTGGGACACTGAAGCTTTCTTT. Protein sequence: CASSWDTEAFF.

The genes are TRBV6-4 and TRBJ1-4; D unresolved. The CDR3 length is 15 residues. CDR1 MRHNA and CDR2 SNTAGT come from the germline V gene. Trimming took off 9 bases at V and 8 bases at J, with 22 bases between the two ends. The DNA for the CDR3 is TGTGCCAGGACAAATGAAAGGAAGGAGGGAGAAAAACTGTTTTTT. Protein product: CARTNERKEGEKLFF.

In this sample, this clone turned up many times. In DNA form, the CDR3 reads TGTGCCAGCAGTGAGACGGTGAGCTCTGGAAACACCATATATTTT. Translated: CASSETVSSGNTIYF. The chain links TRBV2 to TRBJ1-3; D is ambiguous. CDR3 size: 15 residues. Germline V lookup: CDR1 SNHLY, CDR2 FYNNEI. V dropped 3 bases and J dropped 0 bases, with 9 bases sitting between them.

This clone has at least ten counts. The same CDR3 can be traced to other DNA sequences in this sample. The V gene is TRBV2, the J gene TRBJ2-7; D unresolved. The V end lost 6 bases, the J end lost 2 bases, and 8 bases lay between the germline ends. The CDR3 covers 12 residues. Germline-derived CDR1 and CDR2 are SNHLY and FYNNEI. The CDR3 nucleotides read TGTGCCAGCAGCGCGACGGCCTACGAGCAGTACTTC. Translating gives CASSATAYEQYF.

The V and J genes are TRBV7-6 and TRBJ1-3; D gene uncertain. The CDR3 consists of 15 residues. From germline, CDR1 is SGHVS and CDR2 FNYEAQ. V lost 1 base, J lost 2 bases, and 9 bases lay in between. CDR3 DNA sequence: TGTGCCAGCAGCTTAGAGGAGAGGCCTGGAAACACCATATATTTT. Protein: CASSLEERPGNTIYF.

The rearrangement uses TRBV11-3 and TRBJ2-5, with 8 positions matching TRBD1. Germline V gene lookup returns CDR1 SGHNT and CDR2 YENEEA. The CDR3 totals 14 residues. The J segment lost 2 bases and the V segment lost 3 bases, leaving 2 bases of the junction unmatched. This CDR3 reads CASSFHRGQETQYF. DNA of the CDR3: TGTGCCAGCAGCTTCCACAGGGGGCAAGAGACCCAGTACTTC.

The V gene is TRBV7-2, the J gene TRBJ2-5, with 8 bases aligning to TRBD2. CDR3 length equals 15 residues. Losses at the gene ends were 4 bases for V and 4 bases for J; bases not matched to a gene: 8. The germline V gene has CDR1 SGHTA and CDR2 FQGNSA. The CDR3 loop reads CASSSRTSIGETQYF. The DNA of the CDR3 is TGTGCCAGCAGCTCCCGGACTAGCATTGGAGAGACCCAGTACTTC.

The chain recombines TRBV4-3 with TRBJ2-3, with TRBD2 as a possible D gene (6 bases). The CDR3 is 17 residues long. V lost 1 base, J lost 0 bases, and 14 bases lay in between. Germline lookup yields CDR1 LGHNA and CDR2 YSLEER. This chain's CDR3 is CASSQAFSGGSTDTQYF. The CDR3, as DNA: TGCGCCAGCAGCCAAGCCTTTAGCGGTGGGAGCACAGATACGCAGTATTTT.